The 17 T cell receptor beta chains in this list originate from one sample, sequenced in a study of T-cell memory formation after mild COVID-19. TCRdb reanalysed the 5' RACE reads using MiXCR and keeps one entry per CDR3 protein. Of 120,000 or so distinct CDR3 sequences in the sample, approximately 15% were seen once. Sequencing input: PBMCs or a T cell subset sorted from them (not recorded which). All receptors derive from a man aged 18 to 35 who had mild COVID-19 (a few samples of this study predate the infection). Cell type and time point are not known.

The chain uses TRBV7-9 and TRBJ1-4; 9 nucleotides align to TRBD1. Germline CDR1 SEHNR, CDR2 FQNEAQ (reference sequence). The junction had 8 bases not matched to a gene; V was cut back by 3 bases and J by 3 bases. The CDR3 length is 17 residues. The CDR3 region has the DNA TGTGCCAGCAGCTTCGGACAGGGGCGAGGGTCTAATGAAAAACTGTTTTTT. Its protein product is CASSFGQGRGSNEKLFF.

A few counts support this clonotype. The V gene is TRBV6-5, the J gene TRBJ2-1, with a weak D call TRBD2 (6 bases). The V gene lost 9 bases and the J gene lost 5 bases, with 17 bases spanning the gap. Germline assignment: CDR1 MNHEY and CDR2 SVGAGI. CDR3 length: 14 residues. DNA for the CDR3: TGTGCCAGTAGCCCCCTAGCGATGAACAATGAGCAGTTCTTC. Amino acid sequence: CASSPLAMNNEQFF.

V is TRBV5-1 and J is TRBJ2-1, with D tentatively TRBD1 (5 bases). The CDR3 spans 15 residues. Germline CDR1 reads SGHRS; CDR2 reads YFSETQ. V lost 0 bases, J lost 1 base, and 8 bases lay in between. This chain's CDR3 is CASSLETGSYNEQFF. CDR3 coding DNA: TGCGCCAGCAGCTTGGAAACAGGATCCTACAATGAGCAGTTCTTC. The full variable domain, with the rest looked up from reference TRBV5-1 and TRBJ2-1, is KAGVTQTPRYLIKTRGQQVTLSCSPISGHRSVSWYQQTPGQGLQFLFEYFSETQRNKGNFPGRFSGRQFSNSRSEMNVSTLELGDSALYLCASSLETGSYNEQFFGPGTRLTVL.

The rearrangement joins TRBV6-5 to TRBJ2-1; a weak D match, TRBD2 (5 bases). Deletions cut 2 bases from V and 10 bases from J, with 9 bases between. CDR1 MNHEY and CDR2 SVGAGI come from the germline V gene. This CDR3 region has 12 residues. CDR3: CASSYAEDEQFF. DNA of the CDR3: TGTGCCAGCAGTTACGCGGAGGACGAGCAGTTCTTC.

This clonotype was seen only a few times. The chain joins TRBV3-1 to TRBJ2-6; D unclear. Between the trimmed V and J ends, which lost 1 base and 0 bases, there was a span of 4 bases. From germline, CDR1 is LGHDT and CDR2 YNNKEL (reference sequence). The CDR3 is 15 amino acids. This CDR3 is CASSQVGSGANVLTF. CDR3 nucleotides: TGTGCCAGCAGCCAAGTGGGCTCTGGGGCCAACGTCCTGACTTTC.

The V gene is TRBV11-1, the J gene TRBJ2-1; no clear D gene. The V end lost 5 bases, the J end lost 7 bases, and 9 bases lay between the germline ends. The CDR3 totals 12 residues. Germline loops: CDR1 SGHAT, CDR2 FQDESV (reference sequence). Here the CDR3 reads CASSVTVNEQFF. CDR3 DNA: TGTGCCAGCAGCGTCACAGTAAATGAGCAGTTCTTC.

This rearrangement joins TRBV5-6 to TRBJ2-7; possibly TRBD1 for D (6 bases). CDR1 is SGHDT, CDR2 YYEEEE, per germline. This CDR3 region has 14 residues. V shed 7 bases and J shed 7 bases, with 21 bases lying between them. CDR3 region: CASGLADSLFEQYF. Written as DNA, the CDR3 is TGTGCCAGCGGCCTGGCGGACAGCCTTTTTGAGCAGTACTTC. Drawing the rest from reference TRBV5-6 and TRBJ2-7, the complete variable domain is DAGVTQSPTHLIKTRGQQVTLRCSPKSGHDTVSWYQQALGQGPQFIFQYYEEEERQRGNFPDRFSGHQFPNYSSELNVNALLLGDSALYLCASGLADSLFEQYFGPGTRLTVT.

This clonotype was found a few times. This chain links TRBV5-1 with TRBJ2-5; D is undetermined. Germline V gives CDR1 SGHRS, CDR2 YFSETQ. The V and J ends lost 1 base and 5 bases respectively, with 12 bases between them. The CDR3 contains 14 residues. CDR3 nucleotides: TGCGCCAGCAGCTTGTCGGTTTGGGGTGAGACCCAGTACTTC. Translated: CASSLSVWGETQYF.

The J gene is TRBJ1-1, the V gene TRBV29-1, with 7 bases lining up with TRBD1. There are 12 residues in the CDR3. The germline V gene has CDR1 SQVTM and CDR2 ANQGSEA. V was clipped by 5 bases and J by 1 base; unmatched bases: 1. The CDR3 sequence: CSVTGANTEAFF. The CDR3 DNA reads TGCAGCGTTACAGGGGCGAACACTGAAGCTTTCTTT.

This chain uses TRBV21-1 with TRBJ2-5; TRBD1 is the table's D call and was not checked against the DNA. TRBV21-1 represents a pseudogene. The CDR3 consists of 14 residues. The CDR3 nucleotides are TGTGCCAGCAGCAAAGAAAAGGGGGGAGAGACCCAGTACTTC. This codes for CASSKEKGGETQYF.

This clonotype has a handful of counts. V usage is TRBV6-5 and J usage is TRBJ2-7; D possibly corresponds to TRBD1 (6 bases). The CDR3 covers 14 residues. In germline, CDR1 is MNHEY, CDR2 SVGAGI. Trimming took 2 bases from V and 2 from J, leaving 10 bases between them. Here the CDR3 DNA reads TGTGCCAGCAGTTACAAGGACAGCACCTACGAGCAGTACTTC. This gives the protein CASSYKDSTYEQYF.

This chain links TRBV12-3 or TRBV12-4 with TRBJ2-4; 7 nucleotides line up with TRBD1. CDR3 length: 14 residues. V was pared by 3 bases and J by 5 bases, with 4 bases of the junction left unmatched. The chain's CDR3 is CASSFTGAQNIQYF. In DNA form, the CDR3 reads TGTGCCAGCAGTTTCACAGGGGCCCAAAACATTCAGTACTTC.

The chain uses TRBV12-3 or TRBV12-4 and TRBJ1-5; TRBD1 aligns across 7 bases. The CDR3 is 14 residues long. Trimming removed 2 bases from V and 7 bases from J; junction bases left unmatched: 5. The CDR3, as DNA: TGTGCCAGCAGTTTATCATCAGGGGGGCAGCCCCAGCATTTT. This gives the protein CASSLSSGGQPQHF.

The rearrangement uses TRBV5-1 and TRBJ2-5; 8 bases match TRBD2. Germline loops: CDR1 SGHRS, CDR2 YFSETQ. The CDR3 has 13 residues. V gave up 6 bases and J gave up 1 base; unmatched junction bases: 2. CDR3 in DNA: TGCGCCAGCACCAGCGGGGGCCAAGAGACCCAGTACTTC. This translates into CASTSGGQETQYF.

The V and J genes are TRBV5-1 and TRBJ2-3, with D perhaps TRBD1 (5 bases). Between the trimmed V and J ends, which lost 5 bases and 0 bases, there was a span of 10 bases. In germline, CDR1 is SGHRS, CDR2 YFSETQ. The CDR3 runs to 14 residues. The CDR3 loop is CASRQVESTDTQYF. In DNA, the CDR3 is TGCGCCAGCAGACAGGTCGAGAGCACAGATACGCAGTATTTT.

This clonotype was detected many times. The gene calls are TRBV6-6 and TRBJ1-4; D not certain. The CDR3 is made up of 12 amino acids. The ends were cut back, 5 bases at V and 9 bases at J, with 10 bases in the middle. CDR1 is MNHNY, CDR2 SVGAGI, per germline (reference sequence). CDR3 in amino acids: CASSTDRQKLFF. For the CDR3, the DNA is TGTGCCAGCAGTACGGACCGTCAAAAACTGTTTTTT.

This clonotype showed up just a few times. The chain recombines TRBV7-2 with TRBJ1-2, with D unresolved. CDR3 length equals 13 residues. With 1 base removed from V and 6 bases from J, the gap between germline ends came to 9 bases. The germline CDR1 and CDR2 sequences are SGHTA and FQGNSA. CDR3 residues: CASSLDRFDGYTF. The CDR3 DNA reads as TGTGCCAGCAGCTTAGATAGGTTTGATGGCTACACCTTC.